This section outlines one T cell receptor beta chain sequence together with its context. This sample is part of a study of blood T cells in healthy people across ages. Germline V lookup: CDR1 LNHNV, CDR2 YYDKDF (reference sequence). V lost 2 bases to trimming and J lost 1 base, with 6 bases between them. The CDR3 contains 14 residues. The authors ran a second PCR of about 6 to 11 cycles using a sample-barcoded 5' primer and a J-beta primer mix. TCRdb reprocessed the 5' RACE reads with MiXCR, giving one entry per CDR3 protein. The profile covers about 1 million distinct CDR3 sequences, with roughly 45% appearing a single time and approximately 20% taken by the ten largest. Each of the donors had about 9.9 milliliters of peripheral blood drawn into EDTA-treated Vacutainer tubes.

The sequenced material came from blood. The origin of this receptor is a woman aged 55-70 years in good health. The chain has TRBV15 and TRBJ1-5; the D is unclear. For the CDR3, the DNA is TGTGCCACCAGCAGAAGGCCCAGCAATCAGCCCCAGCATTTT. Encoded protein: CATSRRPSNQPQHF. The full variable domain, with the rest looked up from reference TRBV15 and TRBJ1-5, is DAMVIQNPRYQVTQFGKPVTLSCSQTLNHNVMYWYQQKSSQAPKLLFHYYDKDFNNEADTPDNFQSRRPNTSFCFLDIRSPGLGDTAMYLCATSRRPSNQPQHFGDGTRLSIL.